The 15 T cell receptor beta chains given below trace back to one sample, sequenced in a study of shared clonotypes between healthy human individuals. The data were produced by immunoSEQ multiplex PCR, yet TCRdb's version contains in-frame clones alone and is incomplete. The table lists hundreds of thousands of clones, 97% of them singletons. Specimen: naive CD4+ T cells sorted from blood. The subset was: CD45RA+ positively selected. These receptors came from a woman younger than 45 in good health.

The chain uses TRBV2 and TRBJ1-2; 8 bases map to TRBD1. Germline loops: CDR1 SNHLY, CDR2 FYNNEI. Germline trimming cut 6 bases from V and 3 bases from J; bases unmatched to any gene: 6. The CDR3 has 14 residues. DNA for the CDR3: TGTGCCAGCAGGGGAACAGGGGGGGACTATGGCTACACCTTC. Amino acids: CASRGTGGDYGYTF.

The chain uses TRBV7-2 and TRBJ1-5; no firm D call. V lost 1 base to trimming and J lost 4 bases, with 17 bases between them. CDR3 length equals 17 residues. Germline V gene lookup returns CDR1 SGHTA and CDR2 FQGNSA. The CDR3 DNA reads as TGTGCCAGCAGCTTAGTGCGGCCATATCCAAGGAATCAGCCCCAGCATTTT. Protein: CASSLVRPYPRNQPQHF.

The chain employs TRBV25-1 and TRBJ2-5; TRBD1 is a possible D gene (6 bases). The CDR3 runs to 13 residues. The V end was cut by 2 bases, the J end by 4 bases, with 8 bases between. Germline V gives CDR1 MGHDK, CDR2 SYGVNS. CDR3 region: CASSETGLETQYF. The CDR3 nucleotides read TGTGCCAGCAGTGAAACAGGGTTAGAGACCCAGTACTTC.

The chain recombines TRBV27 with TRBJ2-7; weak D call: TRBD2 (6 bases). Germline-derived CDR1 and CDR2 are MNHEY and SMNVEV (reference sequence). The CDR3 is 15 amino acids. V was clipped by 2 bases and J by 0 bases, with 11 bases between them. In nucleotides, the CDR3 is TGTGCCAGCAGTTTAGGATACGGGAGCTCCTACGAGCAGTACTTC. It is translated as CASSLGYGSSYEQYF.

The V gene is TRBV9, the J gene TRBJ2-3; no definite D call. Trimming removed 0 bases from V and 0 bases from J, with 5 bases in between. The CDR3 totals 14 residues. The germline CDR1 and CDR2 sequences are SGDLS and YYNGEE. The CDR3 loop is CASSVDTSTDTQYF. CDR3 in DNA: TGTGCCAGCAGCGTAGACACTAGCACAGATACGCAGTATTTT.

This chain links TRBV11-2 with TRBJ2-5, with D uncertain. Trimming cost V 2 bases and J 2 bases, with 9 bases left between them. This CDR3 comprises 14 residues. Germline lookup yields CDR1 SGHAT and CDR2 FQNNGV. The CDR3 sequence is CASSLTATQETQYF. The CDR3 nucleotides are TGTGCCAGCAGCTTAACGGCGACTCAAGAGACCCAGTACTTC. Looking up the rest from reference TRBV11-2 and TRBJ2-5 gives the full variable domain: EAGVAQSPRYKIIEKRQSVAFWCNPISGHATLYWYQQILGQGPKLLIQFQNNGVVDDSQLPKDRFSAERLKGVDSTLKIQPAKLEDSAVYLCASSLTATQETQYFGPGTRLLVL.

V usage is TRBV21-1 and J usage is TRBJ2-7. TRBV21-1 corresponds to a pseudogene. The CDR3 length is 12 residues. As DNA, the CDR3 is TGTGCCAGCAGAGAGGGGTCCTACGAGCAGTACTTC. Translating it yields CASREGSYEQYF.

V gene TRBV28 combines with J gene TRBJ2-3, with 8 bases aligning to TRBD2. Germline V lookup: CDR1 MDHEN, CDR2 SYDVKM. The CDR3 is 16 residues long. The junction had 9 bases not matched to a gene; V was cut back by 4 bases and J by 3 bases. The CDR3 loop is CASSSSSGSPTDTQYF. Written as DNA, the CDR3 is TGTGCCAGCAGTTCCTCCAGCGGGAGCCCTACAGATACGCAGTATTTT.

The CDR3 region has the DNA TGTGCCAGCAGCTCGCTCTCCGGGACAAACACCTACGAGCAGTACTTC. This codes for CASSSLSGTNTYEQYF. The chain joins TRBV7-9 to TRBJ2-7, with D perhaps TRBD1 (6 bases). The germline V and J ends were trimmed by 4 bases and 2 bases, with 18 bases remaining between them. The CDR3 extends over 16 amino acids. CDR1 SEHNR and CDR2 FQNEAQ come from the germline V gene (reference sequence).

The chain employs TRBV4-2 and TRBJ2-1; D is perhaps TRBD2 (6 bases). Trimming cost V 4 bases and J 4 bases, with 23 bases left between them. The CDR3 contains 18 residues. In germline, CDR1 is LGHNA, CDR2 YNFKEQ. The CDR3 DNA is TGTGCCAGCAGCCCAAGTATGGGAGGACCCTTCTCTTACAATGAGCAGTTCTTC. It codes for CASSPSMGGPFSYNEQFF.

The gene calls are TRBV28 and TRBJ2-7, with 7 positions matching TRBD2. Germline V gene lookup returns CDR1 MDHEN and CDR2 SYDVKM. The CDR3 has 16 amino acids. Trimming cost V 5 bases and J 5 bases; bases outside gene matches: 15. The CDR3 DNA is TGTGCCAGCAGTCCCCGGGTAGCGGGTATCTTCCACGAGCAGTACTTC. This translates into CASSPRVAGIFHEQYF.

The DNA for the CDR3 is TGTGCCAGCAGCGGGATTAATGAAAAACTGTTTTTT. Translated, it gives CASSGINEKLFF. The chain combines TRBV2 with TRBJ1-4; no reliable D call. Trimming took 6 bases from V and 4 from J, leaving 6 bases between them. This CDR3 is 12 amino acids long. Per the germline V gene, CDR1 is SNHLY and CDR2 is FYNNEI.

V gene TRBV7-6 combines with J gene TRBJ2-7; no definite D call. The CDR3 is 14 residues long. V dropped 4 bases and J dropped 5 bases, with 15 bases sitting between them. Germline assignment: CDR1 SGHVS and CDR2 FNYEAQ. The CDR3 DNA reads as TGTGCCAGCAGCTCCAGTATTGGGGATCACGAGCAGTACTTC. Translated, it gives CASSSSIGDHEQYF.

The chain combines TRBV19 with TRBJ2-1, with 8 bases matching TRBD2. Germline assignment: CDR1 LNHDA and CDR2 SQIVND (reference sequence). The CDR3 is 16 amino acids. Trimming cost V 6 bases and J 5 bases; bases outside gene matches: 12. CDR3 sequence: CASRKKSGSSDNEQFF. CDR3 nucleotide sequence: TGTGCCAGTAGAAAAAAGAGCGGGAGTAGTGACAATGAGCAGTTCTTC.

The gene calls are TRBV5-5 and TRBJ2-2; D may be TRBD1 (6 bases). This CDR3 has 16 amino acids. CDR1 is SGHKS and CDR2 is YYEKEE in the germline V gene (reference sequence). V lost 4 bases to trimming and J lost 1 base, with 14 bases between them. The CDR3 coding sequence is TGTGCCAGCAGCGCTCAGGGGACCTTGAACACCGGGGAGCTGTTTTTT. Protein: CASSAQGTLNTGELFF.